The 21 T cell receptor beta chains below all came from one sample that was sequenced in a study of OX40 agonist ivuxolimab in advanced cancers. Data came from immunoSEQ multiplex PCR; TCRdb stores just in-frame clones and leaves some out. The table lists 65,000 to 75,000 clones, about 87% of them singletons, with under 4.5% in the top ten. Source: CD4+ or CD8+ T cells sorted from blood, taken in a trial of the OX40 agonist ivuxolimab. These receptors all come from an adult with an advanced solid tumor such as melanoma, head and neck, liver or kidney cancer.

The V call is TRBV6-5, the J call TRBJ2-2; 9 bases line up with TRBD1. Germline loops: CDR1 MNHEY, CDR2 SVGAGI. The V and J ends lost 5 bases and 6 bases, in that order; junction bases with no gene match: 7. The CDR3 extends over 15 amino acids. In DNA, the CDR3 is TGTGCCAGCAGTACCGGGACAGGGTTTTCCGGGGAGCTGTTTTTT. Its protein is CASSTGTGFSGELFF.

This chain links TRBV25-1 with TRBJ2-1; TRBD2 matches at 8 bases. Unmatched junction bases numbered 9, after V lost 3 bases and J lost 5 bases. The CDR3 length is 16 residues. The germline gives CDR1 MGHDK, CDR2 SYGVNS. The CDR3 nucleotides read TGTGCCAGCAGTGAGTCGGCGGGACTAGACCACAATGAGCAGTTCTTC. Translating it yields CASSESAGLDHNEQFF. The full variable domain, in which reference TRBV25-1 and TRBJ2-1 provide the parts outside the CDR3, is EADIYQTPRYLVIGTGKKITLECSQTMGHDKMYWYQQDPGMELHLIHYSYGVNSTEKGDLSSESTVSRIRTEHFPLTLESARPSHTSQYLCASSESAGLDHNEQFFGPGTRLTVL.

The rearrangement links TRBV15 to TRBJ2-3; D may be TRBD2 (5 bases). This CDR3 is built from 15 residues. V shed 3 bases and J shed 5 bases, with 15 bases lying between them. Germline-derived CDR1 and CDR2 are LNHNV and YYDKDF (reference sequence). The CDR3 loop is CATSREYGLQDTQYF. CDR3 bases: TGTGCCACCAGCAGGGAATATGGACTCCAAGATACGCAGTATTTT.

In its sample, this clone was seen once. At the DNA level, this CDR3 is encoded by other sequences in the same sample as well. This sequence joins TRBV30 and TRBJ1-3, with D possibly being TRBD1 (6 bases). Trimming cost V 4 bases and J 3 bases, with 10 bases left between them. This CDR3 is 13 amino acids long. Germline values: CDR1 GTSNPN, CDR2 SVGIG (reference sequence). Here the CDR3 reads CAWTTGIGNTIYF. The CDR3 DNA is TGTGCCTGGACCACAGGGATTGGAAACACCATATATTTT.

The genes are TRBV28 and TRBJ1-3; D gene ambiguous. With 5 bases removed from V and 0 bases from J, the gap between germline ends came to 8 bases. Germline CDR1 MDHEN, CDR2 SYDVKM. The CDR3 extends over 14 amino acids. The CDR3 reads CASSPPASGNTIYF. The DNA of the CDR3 is TGTGCCAGCAGTCCCCCGGCCTCTGGAAACACCATATATTTT.

This clone appeared a single time. V gene TRBV2 combines with J gene TRBJ1-5; 7 nucleotides agree with TRBD1. V gave up 4 bases and J gave up 3 bases; unmatched junction bases: 3. The CDR3 consists of 14 residues. In germline, CDR1 is SNHLY, CDR2 FYNNEI. The chain's CDR3 is CASSGQGYNQPQHF. The CDR3 DNA reads TGTGCCAGCAGTGGACAGGGCTACAATCAGCCCCAGCATTTT.

The chain carries TRBV5-1 and TRBJ2-2, with D hard to call. The CDR3 has 14 amino acids. V dropped 1 base and J dropped 5 bases, with 9 bases sitting between them. Germline CDR1 SGHRS, CDR2 YFSETQ. The CDR3 protein is CASSLKGGTGELFF. The CDR3 coding sequence is TGCGCCAGCAGCTTGAAGGGTGGAACCGGGGAGCTGTTTTTT.

The chain couples TRBV4-1 to TRBJ2-5, with D possibly being TRBD2 (6 bases). Germline V CDR1 and CDR2: MGHRA, YSYEKL. The CDR3 runs to 13 residues. V was pared by 3 bases and J by 5 bases, with 10 bases between. The CDR3 region is CASSQGGWETQYF. DNA for the CDR3: TGCGCCAGCAGCCAGGGGGGATGGGAGACCCAGTACTTC.

The chain is built from TRBV27 and TRBJ2-5; D is ambiguous. Looked up from germline, CDR1 is MNHEY and CDR2 is SMNVEV (reference sequence). The CDR3 spans 10 residues. Trimming stripped 7 bases from V and 1 base from J, with 1 base between. DNA of the CDR3: TGTGCCAGCACCCAAGAGACCCAGTACTTC. Amino acid sequence: CASTQETQYF.

This chain uses TRBV23-1 with TRBJ2-7; perhaps TRBD2 as D (5 bases). TRBV23-1 is marked as an open reading frame, function uncertain. Trimming shortened V by 4 bases and J by 9 bases, and 19 bases separated the two germline ends. The CDR3 has 14 amino acids. The CDR3 protein is CASSPRTGDDGQYF. The DNA for the CDR3 is TGCGCCAGCAGTCCAAGGACTGGCGATGATGGGCAGTACTTC.

The V and J genes are TRBV18 and TRBJ2-1; D unresolved. The CDR3 length is 14 residues. Germline V gives CDR1 KGHSH, CDR2 LQKENI. V was trimmed by 1 base and J by 4 bases, leaving 8 bases between them. The CDR3, as DNA: TGTGCCAGCTCACCACAACGCGGATACAATGAGCAGTTCTTC. This gives the protein CASSPQRGYNEQFF. The full variable domain, with the rest looked up from reference TRBV18 and TRBJ2-1, is NAGVMQNPRHLVRRRGQEARLRCSPMKGHSHVYWYRQLPEEGLKFMVYLQKENIIDESGMPKERFSAEFPKEGPSILRIQQVVRGDSAAYFCASSPQRGYNEQFFGPGTRLTVL.

The chain links TRBV7-9 to TRBJ2-7, with 12 bases aligning to TRBD1. V trimming: 5 bases; J trimming: 6 bases; junction bases outside the gene matches: 8. CDR3 length: 15 amino acids. CDR1 is SEHNR, CDR2 FQNEAQ, per germline (reference sequence). For the CDR3, the DNA is TGTGCCAGCAGCCCACTGGGACAGGGGGCGCGCGAGCAGTACTTC. Its translation is CASSPLGQGAREQYF.

The V gene is TRBV7-2, the J gene TRBJ1-6; D possibly corresponds to TRBD1 (5 bases). V dropped 3 bases and J dropped 8 bases, with 14 bases sitting between them. Germline-derived CDR1 and CDR2 are SGHTA and FQGNSA. The CDR3 length is 15 residues. The CDR3 nucleotides read TGTGCCAGCAGCTTGGCGGGCAGGGCAGATTCACCCCTCCACTTT. Protein sequence: CASSLAGRADSPLHF.

The chain joins TRBV18 to TRBJ1-5, with D possibly matching TRBD1 (5 bases). Germline V gives CDR1 KGHSH, CDR2 LQKENI. Trimming left V 6 bases short and J 3 bases short, with 18 bases between. This CDR3 contains 16 residues. CDR3 protein: CASSRRDGSPNQPQHF. The CDR3 bases are TGTGCCAGCTCTCGCCGGGACGGTAGTCCCAATCAGCCCCAGCATTTT.

This chain links TRBV19 with TRBJ1-2; TRBD1 is a possible D gene (6 bases). Per the germline V gene, CDR1 is LNHDA and CDR2 is SQIVND (reference sequence). V was shortened by 6 bases and J by 8 bases, with 19 bases between the two germline ends. The CDR3 runs 14 residues. The CDR3 loop reads CASSGQQGNGGYTF. DNA of the CDR3: TGTGCCAGTAGCGGGCAACAGGGCAACGGCGGCTACACCTTC.

The chain employs TRBV19 and TRBJ1-1; no firm D call. This CDR3 region has 13 residues. The germline V and J ends were trimmed by 7 bases and 0 bases, with 9 bases remaining between them. Germline CDR1 and CDR2: LNHDA and SQIVND (reference sequence). The CDR3 here is CASNAIMNTEAFF. CDR3 nucleotides: TGTGCCAGTAACGCCATCATGAACACTGAAGCTTTCTTT.

Only one count was recorded for this clone. The DNA for the CDR3 is TGTGCCAGCAGCCACCGGATTGGCGACGGCTATGGCTACACCTTC. Protein sequence: CASSHRIGDGYGYTF. The chain is built from TRBV14 and TRBJ1-2; D is undetermined. V lost 3 bases to trimming and J lost 4 bases, with 15 bases between them. Germline-derived CDR1 and CDR2 are SGHDN and FVKESK. This CDR3 has 15 amino acids.

This clone was recorded only once. This chain links TRBV28 with TRBJ2-6; TRBD1 matches at 8 bases. Germline V lookup: CDR1 MDHEN, CDR2 SYDVKM. This CDR3 has 17 residues. V trimming: 6 bases; J trimming: 0 bases; junction bases outside the gene matches: 7. DNA for the CDR3: TGTGCCAGCAGCCCGGACAGGGTTAGCTCTGGGGCCAACGTCCTGACTTTC. As protein: CASSPDRVSSGANVLTF.

This sequence joins TRBV7-2 and TRBJ1-3; D is unresolved. Germline V lookup: CDR1 SGHTA, CDR2 FQGNSA. The CDR3 is 11 amino acids. V shed 7 bases and J shed 4 bases, with 5 bases lying between them. CDR3 in DNA: TGTGCCAGCACCCTCGGAAACACCATATATTTT. This gives the protein CASTLGNTIYF.

This clone was counted between two and nine times. The chain carries TRBV28 and TRBJ2-7, with TRBD1 matching over 7 bases. V was clipped by 5 bases and J by 6 bases; unmatched bases: 13. CDR1 and CDR2 from the germline V gene are MDHEN and SYDVKM. There are 15 residues in the CDR3. Written as DNA, the CDR3 is TGTGCCAGCAGTGGTATGGGGACAGCCCGCGTCGAGCAGTACTTC. Translation: CASSGMGTARVEQYF.

Written as DNA, the CDR3 is TGTGCCAGCAGGGGACCTTCCTACGAGCAGTACTTC. Protein: CASRGPSYEQYF. The chain joins TRBV6-1 to TRBJ2-7, with D perhaps given as TRBD1 or TRBD2 (5 bases each). CDR3 size: 12 residues. V was clipped by 6 bases and J by 1 base, with 7 bases between them. Germline V gives CDR1 MNHNS, CDR2 SASEGT.